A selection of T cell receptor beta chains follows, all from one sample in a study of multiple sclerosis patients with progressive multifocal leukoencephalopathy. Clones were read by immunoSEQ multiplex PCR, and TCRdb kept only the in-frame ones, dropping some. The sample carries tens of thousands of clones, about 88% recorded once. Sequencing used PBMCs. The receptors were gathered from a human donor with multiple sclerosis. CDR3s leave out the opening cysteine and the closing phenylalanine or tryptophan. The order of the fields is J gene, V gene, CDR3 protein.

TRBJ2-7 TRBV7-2 ASSPPEGGHYEQY
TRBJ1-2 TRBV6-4 ASSSAFDRGMVGYT
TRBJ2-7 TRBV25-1 ASSRGLYEQY
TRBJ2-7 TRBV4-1 ASSQIPGSYEQY
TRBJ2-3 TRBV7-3 ASSLGLGPDTQY
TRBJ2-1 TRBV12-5 ASGLGTSYEQF
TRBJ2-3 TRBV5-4 ASSDLRPDTQY
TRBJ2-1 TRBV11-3 ASSLAGTSGRYYEQF
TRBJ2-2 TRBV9 ASSGLRATGELF
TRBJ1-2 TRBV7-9 ASSLEGLGYGYT
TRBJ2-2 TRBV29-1 SVESWTGANTGELF
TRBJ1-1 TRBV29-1 SVELGTEAF
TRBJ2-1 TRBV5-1 ASSSSTSGVNEQF
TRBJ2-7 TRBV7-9 ASSWGTSGRITYEQY
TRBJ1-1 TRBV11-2 ASSPKGVVTEAF
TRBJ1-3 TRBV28 ASSGTKEGGNTIY
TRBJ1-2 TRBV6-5 ASSYLRTGGSYGYT
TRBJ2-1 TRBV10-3 AISEELAPSSYNEQF
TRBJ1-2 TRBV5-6 ASSLDLQGAGGYT
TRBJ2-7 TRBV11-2 ASSVHYEQY